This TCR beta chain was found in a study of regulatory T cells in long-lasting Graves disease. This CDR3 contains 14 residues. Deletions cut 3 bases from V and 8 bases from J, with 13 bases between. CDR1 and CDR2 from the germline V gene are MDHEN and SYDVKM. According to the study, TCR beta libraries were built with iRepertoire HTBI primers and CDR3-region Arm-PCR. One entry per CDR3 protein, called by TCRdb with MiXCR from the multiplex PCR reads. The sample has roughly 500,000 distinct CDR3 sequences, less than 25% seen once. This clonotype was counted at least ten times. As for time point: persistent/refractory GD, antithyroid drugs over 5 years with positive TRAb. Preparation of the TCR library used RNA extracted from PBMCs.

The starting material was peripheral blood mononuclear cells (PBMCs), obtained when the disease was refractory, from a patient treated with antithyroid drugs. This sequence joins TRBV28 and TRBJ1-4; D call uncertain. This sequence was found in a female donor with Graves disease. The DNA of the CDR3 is TGTGCCAGCAGTTTTCCCGGAGCAAAAGAAAAACTGTTTTTT. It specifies CASSFPGAKEKLFF.